This TCR beta chain was identified during a study of cytomegalovirus exposure and HLA in healthy donors. Study results and caveats: Most TCRs appeared rarely, but some public TCRs recurred in many donors. Productive status was seen about 87% or about 30% of the time for most TCR beta V segments in an earlier analysis.

Remarks on this clone: The antigen is unknown.

The CDR3 loop spans 13 amino acids. The V end lost 6 bases, the J end lost 7 bases, and 14 bases lay between the germline ends. The germline CDR1 and CDR2 sequences are LNHDA and SQIVND (reference sequence). Participants comprised healthy donors of bone marrow. The PCR made use of 60 Vbeta and 13 Jbeta primers. In the original workflow: Unique TCR beta chains numbered roughly 83 million in a later analysis, with about 9.9 million shared. Sequencing was performed with immunoSEQ multiplex PCR; in TCRdb, only in-frame clones are kept and a portion is missing. Clonal size and the V and J genes are those of that table, whereas D and trimming came from the DNA. The sample holds 150,000 to 200,000 clones; roughly 79% are singletons and the top ten take 2.9%.

The clonotype comes from a male donor in good health and CMV-seronegative. The sequenced material came from PBMCs. The chain employs TRBV19 and TRBJ2-3; D unresolved. The CDR3 region has the DNA TGTGCCAGTAGGGCTAGAGGTCCATATACGCAGTATTTT. Amino acid sequence: CASRARGPYTQYF.